This T cell receptor beta chain was recorded in a study of response to subunit inactivated influenza vaccine. The table lists this clonotype with a few counts. TCRdb ran MiXCR on the RT-PCR reads and lists one entry per CDR3 protein. Counted here are just under 550,000 distinct CDR3 sequences, roughly 23% occurring once; the ten biggest clones make up around 2.8%. There are 15 residues in the CDR3. The germline V gene has CDR1 KGHSH and CDR2 LQKENI. Trimming took 4 bases from V and 0 from J; bases not matched to a gene: 3. This sample was also put to use in a study of T cells expressing NK-cell markers. In that study: Beta-chain TCR cDNA was generated via 5'RACE template switching with UMIs. Repertoire data for TCR beta were derived from sorted T cells (CD3+CD56+NKG2C+, CD3+CD56+NKG2C- and CD3+CD56-NKG2C+). Seven sequenced donors out of eight were HCMV-seropositive, one seronegative. Dominant NKG2C+ clonotypes accounted for about 1.0-8% of CD8+ T cells in over 5 donors.

This clonotype was obtained from a man in his fifties or sixties who received an inactivated influenza vaccine. The J gene is TRBJ1-5, the V gene TRBV18, with TRBD1 matching 7 bases. The sample in question was CD4+ T cells sorted from PBMCs, obtained about 12 days after vaccination. The chain's CDR3 is CASSRGQTSNQPQHF. The CDR3, as DNA: TGTGCCAGCTCACGGGGACAGACTAGCAATCAGCCCCAGCATTTT.